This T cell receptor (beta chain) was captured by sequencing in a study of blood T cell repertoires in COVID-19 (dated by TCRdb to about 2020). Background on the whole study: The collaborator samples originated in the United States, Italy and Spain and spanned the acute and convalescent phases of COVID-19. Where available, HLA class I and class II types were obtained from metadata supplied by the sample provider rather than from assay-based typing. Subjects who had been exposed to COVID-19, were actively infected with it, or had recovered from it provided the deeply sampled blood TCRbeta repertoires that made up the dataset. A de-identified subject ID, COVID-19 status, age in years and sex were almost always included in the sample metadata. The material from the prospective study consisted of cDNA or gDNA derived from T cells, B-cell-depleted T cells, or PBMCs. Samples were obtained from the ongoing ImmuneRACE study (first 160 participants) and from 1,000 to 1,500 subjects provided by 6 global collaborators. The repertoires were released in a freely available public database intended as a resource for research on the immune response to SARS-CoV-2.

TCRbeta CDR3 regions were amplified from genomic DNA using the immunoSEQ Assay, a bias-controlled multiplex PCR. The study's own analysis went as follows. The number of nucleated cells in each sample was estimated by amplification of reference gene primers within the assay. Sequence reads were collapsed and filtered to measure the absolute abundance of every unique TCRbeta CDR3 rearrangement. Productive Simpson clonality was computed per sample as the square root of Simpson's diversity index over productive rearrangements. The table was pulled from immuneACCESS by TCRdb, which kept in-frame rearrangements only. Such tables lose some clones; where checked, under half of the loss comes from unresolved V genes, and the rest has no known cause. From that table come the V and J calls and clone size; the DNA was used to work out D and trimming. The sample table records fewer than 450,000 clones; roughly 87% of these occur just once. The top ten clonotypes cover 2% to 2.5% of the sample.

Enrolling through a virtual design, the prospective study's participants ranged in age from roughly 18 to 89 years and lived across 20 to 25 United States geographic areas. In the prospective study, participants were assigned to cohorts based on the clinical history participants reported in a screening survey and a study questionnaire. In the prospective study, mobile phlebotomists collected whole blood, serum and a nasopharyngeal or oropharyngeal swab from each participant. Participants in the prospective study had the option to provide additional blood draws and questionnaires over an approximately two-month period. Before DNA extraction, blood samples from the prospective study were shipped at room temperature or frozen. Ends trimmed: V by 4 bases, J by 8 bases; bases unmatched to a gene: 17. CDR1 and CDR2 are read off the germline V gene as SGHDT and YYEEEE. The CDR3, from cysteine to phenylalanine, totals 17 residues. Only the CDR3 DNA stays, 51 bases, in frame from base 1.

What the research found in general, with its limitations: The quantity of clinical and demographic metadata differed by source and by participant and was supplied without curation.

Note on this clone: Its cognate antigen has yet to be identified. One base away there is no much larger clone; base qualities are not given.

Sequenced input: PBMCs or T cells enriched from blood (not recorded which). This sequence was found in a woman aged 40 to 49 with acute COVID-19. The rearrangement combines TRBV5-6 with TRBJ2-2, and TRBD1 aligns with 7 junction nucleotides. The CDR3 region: CASSIDPGQFLWGELFF. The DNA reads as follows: TGTGCCAGCAGCATCGACCCGGGACAGTTCCTTTGGGGGGAGCTGTTTTTT.